The rows below give T cell receptor beta chains drawn from one sample of a study of Ad26.COV2.S vaccination and SARS-CoV-2 variants. The protocol was immunoSEQ multiplex PCR, while the TCRdb copy is restricted to in-frame clones and leaves out a portion. The repertoire holds 250,000 or so clones, around 88% seen once, with about 2.7% in the top ten. Sequencing used peripheral blood, obtained in a trial of Ad26.COV2.S vaccine versus placebo. The receptors derive from a person between 18 and 60 years old who received the Ad26.COV2.S COVID-19 vaccine or a placebo. Both conserved end residues are part of each CDR3. Fields, in order: CDR3 protein, CDR3 DNA, D gene, V gene, J gene, clone size. A D gene is named only where the DNA matches it firmly. Rows give clone size only sometimes, using once, few, many, or a class for an expanded clone.

CDR3 protein: CASSLGTGGNSPLHF
CDR3 DNA: TGTGCCAGCAGCTTGGGGACAGGGGGAAATTCACCCCTCCACTTT
D gene: TRBD1
V gene: TRBV5-4
J gene: TRBJ1-6
clone size: few

CDR3 protein: CASSLGLARETQYF
CDR3 DNA: TGCGCCAGCAGCTTGGGGCTAGCAAGGGAGACCCAGTACTTC
D gene: .
V gene: TRBV5-1
J gene: TRBJ2-5
clone size: .

CDR3 protein: CSVESPSRLAFF
CDR3 DNA: TGCAGCGTTGAATCCCCCTCCCGTTTAGCTTTCTTT
D gene: .
V gene: TRBV29-1
J gene: TRBJ1-1
clone size: .

CDR3 protein: CASSYSVGGEAFF
CDR3 DNA: TGTGCCAGCAGTTACTCGGTGGGAGGTGAAGCTTTCTTT
D gene: .
V gene: TRBV6-5
J gene: TRBJ1-1
clone size: few

CDR3 protein: CASSQASVPGGPDTQYF
CDR3 DNA: TGTGCCAGCAGCCAAGCATCCGTCCCCGGGGGCCCAGATACGCAGTATTTT
D gene: .
V gene: TRBV4-2
J gene: TRBJ2-3
clone size: .

CDR3 protein: CASSLGLPPGWGELFF
CDR3 DNA: TGTGCCAGCAGCCTCGGACTACCCCCAGGGTGGGGGGAGCTGTTTTTT
D gene: .
V gene: TRBV7-6
J gene: TRBJ2-2
clone size: .

CDR3 protein: CASAGQGSQPQHF
CDR3 DNA: TGTGCCAGCGCCGGACAGGGGAGTCAGCCCCAGCATTTT
D gene: TRBD1
V gene: TRBV12-3/TRBV12-4
J gene: TRBJ1-5
clone size: .

CDR3 protein: CSAQGGQGAGGYTF
CDR3 DNA: TGCAGCGCTCAGGGGGGACAGGGGGCCGGTGGCTACACCTTC
D gene: TRBD1
V gene: TRBV29-1
J gene: TRBJ1-2
clone size: .

CDR3 protein: CASSRAGSDEQFF
CDR3 DNA: TGTGCCAGCAGCAGGGCAGGGAGCGATGAGCAGTTCTTC
D gene: .
V gene: TRBV21-1
J gene: TRBJ2-1
clone size: .

CDR3 protein: CSGRGQGITEAFF
CDR3 DNA: TGCAGCGGAAGGGGACAGGGAATAACTGAAGCTTTCTTT
D gene: TRBD1
V gene: TRBV29-1
J gene: TRBJ1-1
clone size: .

CDR3 protein: CASSLCAGANVLTF
CDR3 DNA: TGTGCCAGCAGCCTATGCGCCGGGGCCAACGTCCTGACTTTC
D gene: .
V gene: TRBV11-3
J gene: TRBJ2-6
clone size: .

CDR3 protein: CASSQDLSRLGGYTF
CDR3 DNA: TGTGCCAGCAGCCAAGATCTAAGTCGGTTAGGAGGCTACACCTTC
D gene: .
V gene: TRBV3-1/TRBV3-2
J gene: TRBJ1-2
clone size: .

CDR3 protein: CASSLDLRQKSFGELFF
CDR3 DNA: TGTGCCAGCAGCTTAGACCTCAGGCAGAAAAGTTTCGGGGAGCTGTTTTTT
D gene: .
V gene: TRBV7-6
J gene: TRBJ2-2
clone size: .

CDR3 protein: CASSLGAGNTEAFF
CDR3 DNA: TGTGCCAGCAGCTTGGGTGCAGGGAACACTGAAGCTTTCTTT
D gene: .
V gene: TRBV5-4
J gene: TRBJ1-1
clone size: .

CDR3 protein: CASSSVGLAGLQETQYF
CDR3 DNA: TGTGCCAGCAGCTCGGTGGGACTAGCGGGGCTCCAAGAGACCCAGTACTTC
D gene: TRBD2
V gene: TRBV13
J gene: TRBJ2-5
clone size: .

CDR3 protein: CASSSTGVTEAFF
CDR3 DNA: TGTGCCAGCAGCTCTACAGGGGTCACTGAAGCTTTCTTT
D gene: TRBD1
V gene: TRBV13
J gene: TRBJ1-1
clone size: .

CDR3 protein: CASSPLLGGENTGELFF
CDR3 DNA: TGTGCCAGCAGCCCCCTCTTGGGGGGGGAGAACACCGGGGAGCTGTTTTTT
D gene: TRBD2
V gene: TRBV7-3
J gene: TRBJ2-2
clone size: few

CDR3 protein: CASSSGAWEGNEQFF
CDR3 DNA: TGTGCCAGCAGTTCAGGGGCTTGGGAGGGGAATGAGCAGTTCTTC
D gene: .
V gene: TRBV6-5
J gene: TRBJ2-1
clone size: .

CDR3 protein: CASSFWTGHGYTF
CDR3 DNA: TGTGCCAGCAGTTTCTGGACAGGGCATGGCTACACCTTC
D gene: TRBD1
V gene: TRBV12-3/TRBV12-4
J gene: TRBJ1-2
clone size: many

CDR3 protein: CSLRGSEKLFF
CDR3 DNA: TGCAGTCTCAGGGGGAGTGAAAAACTGTTTTTT
D gene: TRBD1
V gene: TRBV20-1
J gene: TRBJ1-4
clone size: once

CDR3 protein: CASSRTWNTEAFF
CDR3 DNA: TGTGCCAGTAGTAGGACTTGGAACACTGAAGCTTTCTTT
D gene: .
V gene: TRBV19
J gene: TRBJ1-1
clone size: few

CDR3 protein: CASSVEPGNGNTIYF
CDR3 DNA: TGTGCCAGCAGCGTAGAACCCGGTAATGGAAACACCATATATTTT
D gene: .
V gene: TRBV9
J gene: TRBJ1-3
clone size: .

CDR3 protein: CASSYDRGPGELFF
CDR3 DNA: TGTGCCAGCAGCTACGACAGGGGACCCGGGGAGCTGTTTTTT
D gene: TRBD1
V gene: TRBV7-2
J gene: TRBJ2-2
clone size: few

CDR3 protein: CASSTHVFDIFGYTF
CDR3 DNA: TGTGCCAGTAGTACCCACGTATTCGACATCTTTGGCTACACCTTC
D gene: .
V gene: TRBV19
J gene: TRBJ1-2
clone size: .

CDR3 protein: CASSFSTGNNSPLHF
CDR3 DNA: TGTGCCAGCAGCTTTTCGACAGGGAATAATTCACCCCTCCACTTT
D gene: TRBD1
V gene: TRBV11-2
J gene: TRBJ1-6
clone size: many

CDR3 protein: CSVEVSGTGLATQYF
CDR3 DNA: TGCAGCGTTGAAGTGTCAGGGACAGGGTTGGCTACGCAGTATTTT
D gene: TRBD1
V gene: TRBV29-1
J gene: TRBJ2-3
clone size: .

CDR3 protein: CASSPRPHNEQFF
CDR3 DNA: TGTGCCAGCAGCCCCCGGCCCCACAATGAGCAGTTCTTC
D gene: .
V gene: TRBV4-2
J gene: TRBJ2-1
clone size: once

CDR3 protein: CATSDPRQGADEQFF
CDR3 DNA: TGTGCCACCAGTGATCCGCGACAGGGGGCAGATGAGCAGTTCTTC
D gene: TRBD1
V gene: TRBV24-1
J gene: TRBJ2-1
clone size: .

CDR3 protein: CASSIQEYNSPLHF
CDR3 DNA: TGTGCCAGTAGTATACAGGAGTATAATTCACCCCTCCACTTT
D gene: .
V gene: TRBV19
J gene: TRBJ1-6
clone size: .

CDR3 protein: CASSSTSSGANVLTF
CDR3 DNA: TGTGCCAGCAGTTCCACGAGTTCTGGGGCCAACGTCCTGACTTTC
D gene: .
V gene: TRBV6-2/TRBV6-3
J gene: TRBJ2-6
clone size: .

CDR3 protein: CASSRSSGDLSGANVLTF
CDR3 DNA: TGTGCCAGCAGTCGAAGCAGCGGGGACCTTTCTGGGGCCAACGTCCTGACTTTC
D gene: TRBD2
V gene: TRBV7-2
J gene: TRBJ2-6
clone size: .

CDR3 protein: CASAGNQGTEAFF
CDR3 DNA: TGTGCCAGTGCGGGAAACCAGGGCACTGAAGCTTTCTTT
D gene: .
V gene: TRBV19
J gene: TRBJ1-1
clone size: .

CDR3 protein: CASSHDRVGTDTQYF
CDR3 DNA: TGTGCCAGCAGCCACGACAGGGTTGGCACAGATACGCAGTATTTT
D gene: TRBD1
V gene: TRBV7-8
J gene: TRBJ2-3
clone size: .

CDR3 protein: CATSIIRLALTDTQYF
CDR3 DNA: TGTGCCACCAGCATAATAAGACTAGCGCTCACAGATACGCAGTATTTT
D gene: TRBD2
V gene: TRBV15
J gene: TRBJ2-3
clone size: .

CDR3 protein: CASSQDWMGAFF
CDR3 DNA: TGTGCCAGCAGCCAAGATTGGATGGGAGCTTTCTTT
D gene: .
V gene: TRBV4-2
J gene: TRBJ1-1
clone size: .

CDR3 protein: CASSQDPGGPSYEQYF
CDR3 DNA: TGTGCCAGCAGCCAAGATCCGGGGGGGCCCTCCTACGAGCAGTACTTC
D gene: TRBD2
V gene: TRBV4-2
J gene: TRBJ2-7
clone size: .

CDR3 protein: CASSARPGQGYEQYF
CDR3 DNA: TGTGCCAGCAGTGCCCGACCGGGACAGGGTTACGAGCAGTACTTC
D gene: TRBD1
V gene: TRBV25-1
J gene: TRBJ2-7
clone size: .

CDR3 protein: CASSYRTVRHSPLHF
CDR3 DNA: TGTGCCAGCAGTTACCGGACAGTACGCCATTCACCCCTCCACTTT
D gene: .
V gene: TRBV6-5
J gene: TRBJ1-6
clone size: once

CDR3 protein: CASSPDRSKGNTIYF
CDR3 DNA: TGTGCCAGCAGCCCGGACAGAAGTAAGGGAAACACCATATATTTT
D gene: .
V gene: TRBV9
J gene: TRBJ1-3
clone size: .

CDR3 protein: CASSGDYYLNNEQFF
CDR3 DNA: TGTGCCAGCAGCGGGGACTACTACTTAAACAATGAGCAGTTCTTC
D gene: TRBD2
V gene: TRBV9
J gene: TRBJ2-1
clone size: .

CDR3 protein: CASSPQTSGGNGELFF
CDR3 DNA: TGTGCCAGCAGCCCTCAGACTAGCGGGGGAAACGGGGAGCTGTTTTTT
D gene: TRBD2
V gene: TRBV7-6
J gene: TRBJ2-2
clone size: .

CDR3 protein: CASSLGRFYEQYF
CDR3 DNA: TGTGCCAGCAGCTTAGGGCGCTTCTACGAGCAGTACTTC
D gene: .
V gene: TRBV11-2
J gene: TRBJ2-7
clone size: once

CDR3 protein: CASSSTLWEQYF
CDR3 DNA: TGTGCCAGCAGTTCAACTCTCTGGGAGCAGTACTTC
D gene: .
V gene: TRBV6-5
J gene: TRBJ2-7
clone size: few

CDR3 protein: CASSPRVAKNIQYF
CDR3 DNA: TGTGCCAGCAGTCCCAGGGTAGCCAAAAACATTCAGTACTTC
D gene: .
V gene: TRBV6-5
J gene: TRBJ2-4
clone size: few

CDR3 protein: CAWDRAGQPQHF
CDR3 DNA: TGTGCCTGGGACAGGGCCGGACAGCCCCAGCATTTT
D gene: TRBD1
V gene: TRBV30
J gene: TRBJ1-5
clone size: .

CDR3 protein: CSVDDRTNTEAFF
CDR3 DNA: TGCAGCGTTGATGACAGAACGAACACTGAAGCTTTCTTT
D gene: .
V gene: TRBV29-1
J gene: TRBJ1-1
clone size: .

CDR3 protein: CAWTTGQNYGYTF
CDR3 DNA: TGTGCCTGGACTACGGGACAGAACTATGGCTACACCTTC
D gene: TRBD1
V gene: TRBV30
J gene: TRBJ1-2
clone size: .

CDR3 protein: CASSTQVYGYTF
CDR3 DNA: TGTGCCAGCAGCACCCAGGTCTATGGCTACACCTTC
D gene: .
V gene: TRBV5-6
J gene: TRBJ1-2
clone size: .

CDR3 protein: CASSQPGLNYGYTF
CDR3 DNA: TGTGCCAGCAGCCAACCGGGACTCAACTATGGCTACACCTTC
D gene: .
V gene: TRBV14
J gene: TRBJ1-2
clone size: .

CDR3 protein: CASSSGTGYEQYF
CDR3 DNA: TGCGCCAGCAGCTCCGGGACAGGCTACGAGCAGTACTTC
D gene: TRBD1
V gene: TRBV5-1
J gene: TRBJ2-7
clone size: .

CDR3 protein: CASNLDRLNTEAFF
CDR3 DNA: TGTGCCAGTAATCTGGACAGGCTGAACACTGAAGCTTTCTTT
D gene: TRBD1
V gene: TRBV19
J gene: TRBJ1-1
clone size: .

CDR3 protein: CASSIDVRGQGPYTEAFF
CDR3 DNA: TGTGCCAGTAGTATAGATGTTCGGGGACAGGGGCCCTACACTGAAGCTTTCTTT
D gene: TRBD1
V gene: TRBV19
J gene: TRBJ1-1
clone size: .

CDR3 protein: CASSATGGGQPQHF
CDR3 DNA: TGTGCCAGCAGTGCTACAGGGGGAGGTCAGCCCCAGCATTTT
D gene: TRBD1
V gene: TRBV25-1
J gene: TRBJ1-5
clone size: .

CDR3 protein: CASSSYRNTEAFF
CDR3 DNA: TGTGCCAGCAGCTCATACAGGAACACTGAAGCTTTCTTT
D gene: .
V gene: TRBV7-6
J gene: TRBJ1-1
clone size: .

CDR3 protein: CASRLVGYEQYF
CDR3 DNA: TGTGCCAGCAGATTGGTAGGGTACGAGCAGTACTTC
D gene: .
V gene: TRBV5-8
J gene: TRBJ2-7
clone size: .

CDR3 protein: CASSYSDRGSYEQYF
CDR3 DNA: TGTGCCAGCAGTTACTCGGACAGGGGCTCCTACGAGCAGTACTTC
D gene: TRBD1
V gene: TRBV6-6
J gene: TRBJ2-7
clone size: .

CDR3 protein: CASSLGISVSEAFF
CDR3 DNA: TGTGCCAGCAGCTTGGGGATTTCCGTCTCTGAAGCTTTCTTT
D gene: .
V gene: TRBV11-2
J gene: TRBJ1-1
clone size: .

CDR3 protein: CATSREGSWGSGELFF
CDR3 DNA: TGTGCCACCAGCAGAGAGGGCAGTTGGGGGTCCGGGGAGCTGTTTTTT
D gene: .
V gene: TRBV15
J gene: TRBJ2-2
clone size: .